Below are 14 T cell receptor beta chains sequenced from a single sample in a study of high-grade serous ovarian cancer treatment subgroups. The tumor samples were collected prior to definitive surgery or chemotherapy. Here immunoSEQ multiplex PCR was the method, and the copy in TCRdb shows in-frame clones only, minus some. Of over 6,500 clones in the sample, roughly three quarters were seen once. The sequencing sample was made of tumor tissue. The receptors stem from a human donor with high-grade serous ovarian cancer.

The chain couples TRBV27 to TRBJ1-6; D is unresolved. There are 13 residues in the CDR3. From germline, CDR1 is MNHEY and CDR2 SMNVEV (reference sequence). V dropped 3 bases and J dropped 10 bases, with 10 bases sitting between them. DNA of the CDR3: TGTGCCAGCAGTTTCGTCAGTTTATCACCCCTCCACTTT. It yields the protein CASSFVSLSPLHF.

This clone has a single count. The rearrangement joins TRBV5-1 to TRBJ2-5; TRBD2 agrees at 7 bases. CDR3 length: 16 amino acids. CDR1 is SGHRS and CDR2 is YFSETQ in the germline V gene. The V gene end was trimmed by 2 bases and the J gene end by 3 bases; junction bases not matched to a gene: 10. This chain's CDR3 is CASSLFSSGVEETQYF. CDR3 sequence (DNA): TGCGCCAGCAGCTTATTTTCCAGCGGGGTTGAAGAGACCCAGTACTTC.

This clone was observed a single time. The genes are TRBV7-9 and TRBJ2-3; possibly TRBD2 for D (6 bases). Germline V gene data show CDR1 as SEHNR and CDR2 as FQNEAQ (reference sequence). CDR3 length equals 15 residues. Trimming shortened V by 4 bases and J by 0 bases, and 11 bases separated the two germline ends. The CDR3 coding sequence is TGTGCCAGCAGCTCCCCGGGGGTCAGCACAGATACGCAGTATTTT. Encoded protein: CASSSPGVSTDTQYF.

V usage is TRBV1 and J usage is TRBJ2-1; the D call in the table, TRBD2, was not verified against the DNA. TRBV1 is deemed a pseudogene. CDR3 length equals 19 residues. CDR3: CTSSQDLAGGQISYNEQFF. Written as DNA, the CDR3 is TGCACCAGCAGCCAAGATCTCGCGGGGGGCCAAATCTCCTACAATGAGCAGTTCTTC.

V and J are TRBV7-2 and TRBJ1-4; TRBD1 matches 9 bases. With V trimmed by 4 bases and J by 2 bases, 2 bases remained unmatched. The CDR3 has 15 residues. The germline CDR1 and CDR2 sequences are SGHTA and FQGNSA. CDR3 amino acids: CASSWGTGTNEKLFF. The CDR3 region has the DNA TGTGCCAGCAGCTGGGGGACAGGGACTAATGAAAAACTGTTTTTT.

This sequence joins TRBV5-6 and TRBJ2-7, with 7 bases matching TRBD1. With 0 bases clipped from V and 1 base from J, the junction kept 4 bases outside the gene matches. The V gene's germline CDR1 is SGHDT and CDR2 YYEEEE. The length of the CDR3 is 15 residues. In DNA form, the CDR3 reads TGTGCCAGCAGCTTGGTCCAGGGACAGTCCTACGAGCAGTACTTC. It translates to CASSLVQGQSYEQYF. Filled out from reference TRBV5-6 and TRBJ2-7, the complete variable domain reads DAGVTQSPTHLIKTRGQQVTLRCSPKSGHDTVSWYQQALGQGPQFIFQYYEEEERQRGNFPDRFSGHQFPNYSSELNVNALLLGDSALYLCASSLVQGQSYEQYFGPGTRLTVT.

This clone was recorded only once. The rearrangement links TRBV4-1 to TRBJ2-4, with D perhaps assigned TRBD1 or TRBD2 (6 bases each). The V end was cut by 3 bases, the J end by 7 bases, with 13 bases between. The CDR3 sequence is 14 residues long. Per the germline V gene, CDR1 is MGHRA and CDR2 is YSYEKL. The CDR3 here is CASSHYREANIQYF. In DNA form, the CDR3 reads TGCGCCAGCAGCCACTACAGGGAGGCCAACATTCAGTACTTC.

CDR3 sequence reads: CASSWGFSGNTIYF. CDR3 in DNA: TGTGCCAGCAGTTGGGGATTCTCTGGAAACACCATATATTTT. V gene TRBV11-2 combines with J gene TRBJ1-3, with D unclear. The V gene lost 6 bases and the J gene lost 0 bases, with 9 bases spanning the gap. Germline V gene sequence: CDR1 SGHAT, CDR2 FQNNGV. The CDR3 has 14 amino acids.

This clone turned up a few times. The chain couples TRBV2 to TRBJ1-5; TRBD1 aligns across 8 bases. The CDR3 consists of 16 residues. Germline V gene data show CDR1 as SNHLY and CDR2 as FYNNEI. The ends lost 5 bases at V and 7 bases at J; junction bases unmatched: 13. CDR3 loop: CASSPPGQGGEQPQHF. The CDR3 DNA follows: TGTGCCAGCAGTCCCCCTGGACAGGGTGGAGAGCAGCCCCAGCATTTT.

The chain combines TRBV4-1 with TRBJ1-1, with D uncertain. The CDR3 has 13 amino acids. Germline CDR1 and CDR2: MGHRA and YSYEKL. V gave up 5 bases and J gave up 5 bases, with 12 bases separating them. The CDR3 DNA sequence: TGCGCCAGCAGCTGGGCGGGAGGGACTGAAGCTTTCTTT. Translated: CASSWAGGTEAFF.

The CDR3 protein is CASSPWTSGGADTQYF. The CDR3 nucleotides are TGCGCCAGCAGCCCTTGGACTAGCGGGGGGGCAGATACGCAGTATTTT. This chain joins TRBV10-2 and TRBJ2-3, with 15 bases lining up with TRBD2. The CDR3 loop spans 16 amino acids. The J segment lost 4 bases and the V segment lost 6 bases, leaving 5 bases of the junction unmatched. Per germline, CDR1 WSHSY and CDR2 SAAADI.

The count of this clone is one. The V call is TRBV4-3, the J call TRBJ2-7; D uncertain. Between the trimmed V and J ends, which lost 1 base and 2 bases, there was a span of 9 bases. The CDR3 has 14 residues. Per germline, CDR1 LGHNA and CDR2 YSLEER. CDR3: CASSQGVGPYEQYF. Here the CDR3 DNA reads TGCGCCAGCAGCCAAGGTGTCGGGCCCTACGAGCAGTACTTC.

The chain links TRBV5-1 to TRBJ2-2; TRBD1 matches at 7 bases. Trimming removed 6 bases from V and 1 base from J; junction bases left unmatched: 3. CDR1 and CDR2 from the germline V gene are SGHRS and YFSETQ. The length of the CDR3 is 14 residues. In DNA form, the CDR3 reads TGCGCCAGCACCTGGACAGGGAACACCGGGGAGCTGTTTTTT. It translates to CASTWTGNTGELFF.

The V call is TRBV19, the J call TRBJ2-7; TRBD1 might be the D (6 bases). V gave up 3 bases and J gave up 3 bases, with 9 bases separating them. CDR3 length: 13 amino acids. Germline V gene data show CDR1 as LNHDA and CDR2 as SQIVND (reference sequence). The CDR3 protein is CASSIFRGYEQYF. The CDR3 DNA is TGTGCCAGTAGTATTTTCAGGGGCTACGAGCAGTACTTC.